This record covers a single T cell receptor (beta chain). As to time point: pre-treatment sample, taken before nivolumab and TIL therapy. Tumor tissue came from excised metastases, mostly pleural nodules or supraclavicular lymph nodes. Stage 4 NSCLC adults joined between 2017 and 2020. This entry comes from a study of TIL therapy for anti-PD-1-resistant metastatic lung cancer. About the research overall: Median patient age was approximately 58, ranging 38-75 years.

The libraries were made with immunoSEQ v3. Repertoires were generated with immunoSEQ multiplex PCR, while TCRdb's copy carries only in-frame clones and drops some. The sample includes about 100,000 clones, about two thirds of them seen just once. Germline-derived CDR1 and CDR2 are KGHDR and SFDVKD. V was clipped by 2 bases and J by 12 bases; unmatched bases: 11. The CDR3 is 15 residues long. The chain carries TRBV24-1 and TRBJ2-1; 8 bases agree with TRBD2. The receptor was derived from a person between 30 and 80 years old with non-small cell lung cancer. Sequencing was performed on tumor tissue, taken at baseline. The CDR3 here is CATSDSREGRSRQFF. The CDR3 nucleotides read TGTGCCACCAGTGATTCCCGGGAGGGCCGAAGTAGGCAGTTCTTC.